This TCR beta chain was found in a study of T cell responses to AZD1222 COVID-19 vaccine. Trimming cost V 5 bases and J 5 bases, with 6 bases left between them. This CDR3 region has 11 residues. The germline CDR1 and CDR2 sequences are SGHAT and FQNNGV. Remarks on this clone: The antigen is undetermined.

Sequencing used immunoSEQ multiplex PCR; TCRdb keeps in-frame clones, though not all of them. The profile covers approximately 120,000 clones, with about 88% appearing a single time and around 30% taken by the ten largest. Study observations and caveats: The donor cohort was predominantly white British with a female majority, and clonal diversity may have been underestimated.

The source is an adult in good health. V usage is TRBV11-2 and J usage is TRBJ2-5, with D uncertain. The material sequenced was peripheral blood, taken on day 0 of AZD1222 vaccination. DNA of the CDR3: TGTGCCAGCAGCCGAGAGGAGACCCAGTACTTC. Protein: CASSREETQYF.